The TCR beta chain described here comes from a study of T cells in Graves' hyperthyroidism and ophthalmopathy. Study observations and caveats: Researchers found most expanded thyroid clonotypes above 0.001 in blood as well.

The CDR3 spans 15 residues. V dropped 0 bases and J dropped 5 bases, with 16 bases sitting between them. Germline CDR1 is DFQATT and CDR2 is SNEGSKA (reference sequence). What was amplified from RNA transcripts were TCR beta CDR3 regions. HTBI primers drove first-round RT-PCR of the TCR CDR3. MiXCR, run by TCRdb on the multiplex PCR reads, gives a single entry per CDR3 protein. The sample carries 300,000 to 400,000 distinct CDR3 sequences, 15% to 20% recorded once. Fresh 10 ml peripheral blood yielded PBMCs. As for this clonotype: Its antigen is currently unknown.

The sequence derives from a woman in her fifties or sixties with Graves' hyperthyroidism. Sample: blood. This chain uses TRBV20-1 with TRBJ1-2, with D uncertain. The CDR3 DNA sequence: TGCAGTGCTAGAGATCAGGCAGCTTTTGGGTATGGCTACACCTTC. Protein: CSARDQAAFGYGYTF.